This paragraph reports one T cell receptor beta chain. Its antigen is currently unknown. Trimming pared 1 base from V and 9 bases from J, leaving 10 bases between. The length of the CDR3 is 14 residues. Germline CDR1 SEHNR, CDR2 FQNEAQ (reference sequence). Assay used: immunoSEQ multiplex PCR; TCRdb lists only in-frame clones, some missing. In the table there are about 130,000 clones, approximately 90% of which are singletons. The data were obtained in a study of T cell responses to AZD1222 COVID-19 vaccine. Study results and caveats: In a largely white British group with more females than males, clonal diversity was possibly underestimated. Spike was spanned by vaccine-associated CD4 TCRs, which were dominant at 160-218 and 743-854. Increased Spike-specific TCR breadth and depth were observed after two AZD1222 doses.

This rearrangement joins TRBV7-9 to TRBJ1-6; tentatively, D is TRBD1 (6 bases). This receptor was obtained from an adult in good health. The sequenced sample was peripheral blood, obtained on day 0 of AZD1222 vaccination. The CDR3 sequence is CASSLGQGFSPLHF. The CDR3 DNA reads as TGTGCCAGCAGCTTAGGGCAGGGGTTTTCACCCCTCCACTTT.